The rows below give T cell receptor beta chains drawn from one sample of a study of T cell repertoires in ileal Crohn's disease. Repertoires were generated with immunoSEQ multiplex PCR, while TCRdb's copy carries only in-frame clones and drops some. The sample consists of around 15,000 clones, about 92% of them appearing once. The sequencing input was ileal tissue. The origin of the receptors is an adult with Crohn's disease. CDR3s include the opening cysteine and the closing phenylalanine or tryptophan. Each record gives: D gene, J gene, CDR3 length, V gene, clone size, CDR3 DNA, CDR3 protein. D genes are given only for firm matches. Only part of the rows carry a size: once, few, many, or a class if the clone is expanded.

D gene: TRBD2; J gene: TRBJ2-1; CDR3 length: 16; V gene: TRBV19; clone size: -; CDR3 DNA: TGTGCCAGTAGTAATAGACTAGCGGGGGGCTTCAATGAGCAGTTCTTC; CDR3 protein: CASSNRLAGGFNEQFF
D gene: -; J gene: TRBJ2-5; CDR3 length: 13; V gene: TRBV9; clone size: -; CDR3 DNA: TGTGCCAGCAGCGTAGGGACTGTCGAGACCCAGTACTTC; CDR3 protein: CASSVGTVETQYF
D gene: -; J gene: TRBJ2-5; CDR3 length: 14; V gene: TRBV11-2; clone size: -; CDR3 DNA: TGTGCCAGCAGCCGTCGACTGAACCAAGAGACCCAGTACTTC; CDR3 protein: CASSRRLNQETQYF
D gene: TRBD2; J gene: TRBJ2-3; CDR3 length: 18; V gene: TRBV27; clone size: -; CDR3 DNA: TGTGCCAGTTCCCTCCGGCCCCTAGCGGGGGAGCATCGAGATACGCAGTATTTT; CDR3 protein: CASSLRPLAGEHRDTQYF
D gene: -; J gene: TRBJ1-2; CDR3 length: 14; V gene: TRBV5-1; clone size: -; CDR3 DNA: TGCGCCAGCAGCAGGGAAGTTGGGCTCTATGGCTACACCTTC; CDR3 protein: CASSREVGLYGYTF
D gene: TRBD1; J gene: TRBJ2-3; CDR3 length: 16; V gene: TRBV15; clone size: -; CDR3 DNA: TGTGCCACCAGCTGGGGACAGGGGGTGGGCACAGATACGCAGTATTTT; CDR3 protein: CATSWGQGVGTDTQYF
D gene: -; J gene: TRBJ1-2; CDR3 length: 15; V gene: TRBV10-2; clone size: -; CDR3 DNA: TGCGCCAGCAGTGAGTTTTCAGGGTTTAAATATGGCTACACCTTC; CDR3 protein: CASSEFSGFKYGYTF
D gene: TRBD1; J gene: TRBJ1-2; CDR3 length: 14; V gene: TRBV27; clone size: -; CDR3 DNA: TGTGCCAGCAGTTTATTAGAGGGGGCAGGTGGCTACACCTTC; CDR3 protein: CASSLLEGAGGYTF
D gene: -; J gene: TRBJ2-7; CDR3 length: 15; V gene: TRBV5-5; clone size: -; CDR3 DNA: TGTGCCAGCAGCTTTGATGACAGTCCCCTCGGCGAGCAGTACTTC; CDR3 protein: CASSFDDSPLGEQYF
D gene: -; J gene: TRBJ2-3; CDR3 length: 11; V gene: TRBV7-9; clone size: -; CDR3 DNA: TGTGCCAGCAGCCGACAGGACACGCAGTATTTT; CDR3 protein: CASSRQDTQYF
D gene: -; J gene: TRBJ2-3; CDR3 length: 13; V gene: TRBV7-2; clone size: -; CDR3 DNA: TGTGCCGGCAGTAACCGAAACACAGATACGCAGTATTTT; CDR3 protein: CAGSNRNTDTQYF
D gene: TRBD1; J gene: TRBJ2-7; CDR3 length: 16; V gene: TRBV5-1; clone size: few; CDR3 DNA: TGCGCCAGCAGCTTTGGGGACAGGGGGCCGGTGGACGAGCAGTACTTC; CDR3 protein: CASSFGDRGPVDEQYF
D gene: -; J gene: TRBJ2-3; CDR3 length: 13; V gene: TRBV11-3; clone size: -; CDR3 DNA: TGTGCCAGCAGTCTCATGGGGGGAGATACGCAGTATTTT; CDR3 protein: CASSLMGGDTQYF
D gene: -; J gene: TRBJ1-6; CDR3 length: 15; V gene: TRBV28; clone size: few; CDR3 DNA: TGTGCCAGCAGTTTAGCCGGAGTCAATAATTCACCCCTCCACTTT; CDR3 protein: CASSLAGVNNSPLHF
D gene: -; J gene: TRBJ2-2; CDR3 length: 16; V gene: TRBV4-3; clone size: -; CDR3 DNA: TGCGCCAGCAGCCCAGGTGGGACTCTGAACACCGGGGAGCTGTTTTTT; CDR3 protein: CASSPGGTLNTGELFF
D gene: TRBD1; J gene: TRBJ1-4; CDR3 length: 14; V gene: TRBV5-1; clone size: -; CDR3 DNA: TGCGCCAGCAGTGACGGGACAGGGACTGAAAAACTGTTTTTT; CDR3 protein: CASSDGTGTEKLFF
D gene: -; J gene: TRBJ1-3; CDR3 length: 15; V gene: TRBV19; clone size: -; CDR3 DNA: TGTGCCAGTAGTTTAGACGGCAGATCTGGAAACACCATATATTTT; CDR3 protein: CASSLDGRSGNTIYF
D gene: -; J gene: TRBJ2-3; CDR3 length: 12; V gene: TRBV28; clone size: -; CDR3 DNA: TGTGCCAGCAGCGACACGCGGGGTGTGCAGTATTTT; CDR3 protein: CASSDTRGVQYF
D gene: -; J gene: TRBJ1-2; CDR3 length: 15; V gene: TRBV28; clone size: -; CDR3 DNA: TGTGCCAGCAGTTTAGGTGGGGGGGCCCCCTATGGCTACACCTTC; CDR3 protein: CASSLGGGAPYGYTF
D gene: -; J gene: TRBJ2-1; CDR3 length: 13; V gene: TRBV7-9; clone size: -; CDR3 DNA: TGTGCCAGCAGCCCCACCCCCTCCTACTCCCAGTTCTTC; CDR3 protein: CASSPTPSYSQFF
D gene: TRBD1; J gene: TRBJ1-3; CDR3 length: 19; V gene: TRBV10-3; clone size: -; CDR3 DNA: TGTGCCATCAGTCCTTCCGGGACAGGGTATCCCTCCTCTGGAAACACCATATATTTT; CDR3 protein: CAISPSGTGYPSSGNTIYF
D gene: TRBD1; J gene: TRBJ1-6; CDR3 length: 16; V gene: TRBV7-9; clone size: -; CDR3 DNA: TGTGCCAGCAGCCTTACTGGGGGACAGGGGAATTCACCCCTCCACTTT; CDR3 protein: CASSLTGGQGNSPLHF
D gene: -; J gene: TRBJ2-5; CDR3 length: 11; V gene: TRBV30; clone size: -; CDR3 DNA: TGTGCCTGGAGTGAAGAAGAGACCCAGTACTTC; CDR3 protein: CAWSEEETQYF
D gene: -; J gene: TRBJ1-1; CDR3 length: 14; V gene: TRBV5-6; clone size: -; CDR3 DNA: TGTGCCAGCAGCCTACAGGGATTTAACACTGAAGCTTTCTTT; CDR3 protein: CASSLQGFNTEAFF
D gene: -; J gene: TRBJ2-7; CDR3 length: 14; V gene: TRBV5-4; clone size: -; CDR3 DNA: TGTGCCAGCAGCTCCGGACTTTTAGTATACGAGCAGTACTTC; CDR3 protein: CASSSGLLVYEQYF
D gene: -; J gene: TRBJ2-3; CDR3 length: 15; V gene: TRBV19; clone size: -; CDR3 DNA: TGTGCCAGTAGATCGGGACAAGCCCAGGGGGATACGCAGTATTTT; CDR3 protein: CASRSGQAQGDTQYF
D gene: -; J gene: TRBJ2-6; CDR3 length: 15; V gene: TRBV25-1; clone size: -; CDR3 DNA: TGTGCCAGCTCCCCCAGGGCCACCGGGCTTAACGTCCTGACTTTC; CDR3 protein: CASSPRATGLNVLTF
D gene: TRBD1; J gene: TRBJ2-7; CDR3 length: 14; V gene: TRBV5-1; clone size: -; CDR3 DNA: TGCGCCAGCAGCTACGGGACAGGGGTCGGCGAGCAGTACTTC; CDR3 protein: CASSYGTGVGEQYF
D gene: -; J gene: TRBJ2-2; CDR3 length: 13; V gene: TRBV7-7; clone size: -; CDR3 DNA: TGTGCCAGCAGCCCGCGGGGCACCGGGGAGCTGTTTTTT; CDR3 protein: CASSPRGTGELFF
D gene: -; J gene: TRBJ2-7; CDR3 length: 11; V gene: TRBV2; clone size: -; CDR3 DNA: TGTGCCAGCAGTGTGGTCTACGAGCAGTACTTC; CDR3 protein: CASSVVYEQYF
D gene: TRBD2; J gene: TRBJ2-1; CDR3 length: 16; V gene: TRBV7-3; clone size: -; CDR3 DNA: TGTGCCAGCAGCGCAGCGCCCAGCGGGGGGAGGAATGAGCAGTTCTTC; CDR3 protein: CASSAAPSGGRNEQFF
D gene: TRBD1; J gene: TRBJ2-3; CDR3 length: 15; V gene: TRBV6-1; clone size: -; CDR3 DNA: TGTGCCAGCAGTCACACGGGACAGGGGTCAGATACGCAGTATTTT; CDR3 protein: CASSHTGQGSDTQYF
D gene: -; J gene: TRBJ2-2; CDR3 length: 13; V gene: TRBV7-3; clone size: -; CDR3 DNA: TGTGCCAGCAGCTCGGACGGCACCGGGGAGCTGTTTTTT; CDR3 protein: CASSSDGTGELFF
D gene: -; J gene: TRBJ1-4; CDR3 length: 15; V gene: TRBV2; clone size: -; CDR3 DNA: TGTGCCAGCAGTGAACTTCCAGTCTTTAATGAAAAACTGTTTTTT; CDR3 protein: CASSELPVFNEKLFF
D gene: -; J gene: TRBJ2-7; CDR3 length: 13; V gene: TRBV28; clone size: -; CDR3 DNA: TGTGCCAGCAGTTTAAGGACAGTCTACGAGCAGTACTTC; CDR3 protein: CASSLRTVYEQYF
D gene: TRBD1; J gene: TRBJ2-3; CDR3 length: 16; V gene: TRBV7-2; clone size: -; CDR3 DNA: TGTGCCAGCAGCCGTTGGGGGACAGGGGAAACAGATACGCAGTATTTT; CDR3 protein: CASSRWGTGETDTQYF
D gene: TRBD2; J gene: TRBJ2-7; CDR3 length: 14; V gene: TRBV29-1; clone size: -; CDR3 DNA: TGCAGCGTTGAATCGACTAGCGGGGGCTACGAGCAGTACTTC; CDR3 protein: CSVESTSGGYEQYF
D gene: -; J gene: TRBJ2-7; CDR3 length: 17; V gene: TRBV5-1; clone size: -; CDR3 DNA: TGCGCCAGCAGCTTGGGATGGTCTGGAGTTGCGTCCTACGAGCAGTACTTC; CDR3 protein: CASSLGWSGVASYEQYF
D gene: -; J gene: TRBJ1-5; CDR3 length: 16; V gene: TRBV12-1; clone size: once; CDR3 DNA: TGTGCCACCGTACGGACAGGGTATTATAGCAATCAGCCCCAGCATTTT; CDR3 protein: CATVRTGYYSNQPQHF
D gene: -; J gene: TRBJ1-5; CDR3 length: 13; V gene: TRBV18; clone size: few; CDR3 DNA: TGTGCCAGCTCACCGGAAGAAGGCCAGCCCCAGCATTTT; CDR3 protein: CASSPEEGQPQHF
D gene: TRBD2; J gene: TRBJ2-7; CDR3 length: 15; V gene: TRBV4-2; clone size: -; CDR3 DNA: TGTGCCAGCAGCCTGGGACTAGCGGGGGCCGAAGAGCAGTACTTC; CDR3 protein: CASSLGLAGAEEQYF
D gene: -; J gene: TRBJ1-1; CDR3 length: 13; V gene: TRBV2; clone size: -; CDR3 DNA: TGTGCCAGCAGTAGGGAGGGCAACACTGAAGCTTTCTTT; CDR3 protein: CASSREGNTEAFF
D gene: -; J gene: TRBJ1-2; CDR3 length: 14; V gene: TRBV2; clone size: -; CDR3 DNA: TGTGCCAGCAGTGGACTAGCGCAGTACTATGGCTACACCTTC; CDR3 protein: CASSGLAQYYGYTF
D gene: TRBD1; J gene: TRBJ1-5; CDR3 length: 18; V gene: TRBV9; clone size: -; CDR3 DNA: TGTGCCAGCAGCGCCACCGACAGGGCGGGGATAGACAATCAGCCCCAGCATTTT; CDR3 protein: CASSATDRAGIDNQPQHF
D gene: -; J gene: TRBJ2-6; CDR3 length: 15; V gene: TRBV7-3; clone size: -; CDR3 DNA: TGTGCCAGCAGCCAAACAGGGTATGGGGCCAACGTCCTGACTTTC; CDR3 protein: CASSQTGYGANVLTF
D gene: -; J gene: TRBJ2-1; CDR3 length: 17; V gene: TRBV28; clone size: few; CDR3 DNA: TGTGCCAGCAGTCCTCCTCCCAGGGTAACGCGTCGGAATGAGCAGTTCTTC; CDR3 protein: CASSPPPRVTRRNEQFF
D gene: -; J gene: TRBJ1-2; CDR3 length: 13; V gene: TRBV6-5; clone size: -; CDR3 DNA: TGTGCCAGCAGTTCGGGGACGCCCGCTGGCTACACCTTC; CDR3 protein: CASSSGTPAGYTF
D gene: TRBD1; J gene: TRBJ2-6; CDR3 length: 17; V gene: TRBV5-1; clone size: -; CDR3 DNA: TGCGCCAGCAGCTCCGGGACAGGGTACTCTGGGGCCAACGTCCTGACTTTC; CDR3 protein: CASSSGTGYSGANVLTF
D gene: -; J gene: TRBJ2-5; CDR3 length: 17; V gene: TRBV5-5; clone size: few; CDR3 DNA: TGTGCCAGCAGCGCGTCAACAGGTGGGGCACTTGGAGAGACCCAGTACTTC; CDR3 protein: CASSASTGGALGETQYF
D gene: TRBD2; J gene: TRBJ2-7; CDR3 length: 14; V gene: TRBV10-3; clone size: -; CDR3 DNA: TGTGCCATCCTCAGGGGACTAGCGGGGGGAGAGCAGTACTTC; CDR3 protein: CAILRGLAGGEQYF
D gene: -; J gene: TRBJ1-4; CDR3 length: 18; V gene: TRBV21-1; clone size: -; CDR3 DNA: TGTGCCAGCAGGTACTGGCTAGGCTACAAGGTGCATAATGAAAAACTGTTTTTT; CDR3 protein: CASRYWLGYKVHNEKLFF
D gene: -; J gene: TRBJ1-1; CDR3 length: 10; V gene: TRBV28; clone size: -; CDR3 DNA: TGTGCCAGCATAGACACTGAAGCTTTCTTT; CDR3 protein: CASIDTEAFF
D gene: TRBD1; J gene: TRBJ1-1; CDR3 length: 13; V gene: TRBV19; clone size: -; CDR3 DNA: TGTGCCAGTAGGGGGGACAGGGCCACTGAAGCTTTCTTT; CDR3 protein: CASRGDRATEAFF
D gene: -; J gene: TRBJ1-6; CDR3 length: 14; V gene: TRBV5-1; clone size: -; CDR3 DNA: TGCGCCAGCAGCTTGAAGGCAGGGGATTCACCCCTCCACTTT; CDR3 protein: CASSLKAGDSPLHF